This passage covers 20 T cell receptor beta chains from one sample sequenced in a study of PD-L1 blockade in urothelial cancer (dated by TCRdb to between 2016 and 2019). The label giving this sample's time point can be read as: peripheral blood 6 weeks after treatment start. The library came from the immunoSEQ multiplex PCR assay. TCRdb re-hosts the immuneACCESS table, in-frame sequences only. Its copies lack some clones; in the studies checked, an unresolved V gene accounts for under half of them, and the cause for the rest is not known. This sample has tens of thousands of clones in its table, and 79% of those were observed once. About 3.5% of the sample is held by the ten biggest clonotypes. This material consisted of PBMCs, taken around atezolizumab (anti-PD-L1) treatment. Every receptor here comes from a man between 65 and 85 years old with urothelial cancer.

The V gene is TRBV11-2, the J gene TRBJ1-4, with TRBD1 identical over 9 bases. The CDR3 sequence is 14 residues long. Trimming removed 5 bases from V and 8 bases from J; junction bases left unmatched: 6. Germline V gives CDR1 SGHAT, CDR2 FQNNGV. Here the CDR3 reads CASSLRDRDEKLFF. CDR3 nucleotides: TGTGCCAGCAGCCTCCGGGACAGGGACGAAAAACTGTTTTTT. The full variable domain, its missing parts supplied by reference TRBV11-2 and TRBJ1-4, is EAGVAQSPRYKIIEKRQSVAFWCNPISGHATLYWYQQILGQGPKLLIQFQNNGVVDDSQLPKDRFSAERLKGVDSTLKIQPAKLEDSAVYLCASSLRDRDEKLFFGSGTQLSVL.

V usage is TRBV2 and J usage is TRBJ2-7; 7 bases line up with TRBD1. The CDR3 loop spans 13 amino acids. Trimming cost V 6 bases and J 0 bases; bases outside gene matches: 2. Germline CDR1 reads SNHLY; CDR2 reads FYNNEI. CDR3 sequence: CASSRQGSYEQYF. CDR3 sequence (DNA): TGTGCCAGCAGCCGACAGGGCTCCTACGAGCAGTACTTC.

The V gene is TRBV4-3, the J gene TRBJ2-2; TRBD2 is a possible D gene (6 bases). V gave up 1 base and J gave up 5 bases, with 14 bases separating them. Germline CDR1 reads LGHNA; CDR2 reads YSLEER. The CDR3 spans 16 residues. In nucleotides, the CDR3 is TGCGCCAGCAGCCAAGCGGGGGAAACCAATACCGGGGAGCTGTTTTTT. Protein: CASSQAGETNTGELFF.

This rearrangement joins TRBV18 to TRBJ2-7; 8 bases fit TRBD2. The V gene's germline CDR1 is KGHSH and CDR2 LQKENI. The length of the CDR3 is 13 residues. With 5 bases clipped from V and 3 bases from J, the junction kept 3 bases outside the gene matches. CDR3 amino acids: CASSKLADYEQYF. CDR3 bases: TGTGCCAGCTCAAAACTAGCGGACTACGAGCAGTACTTC.

J is TRBJ2-1 and V is TRBV4-1, with D maybe TRBD2 (7 bases). The germline gives CDR1 MGHRA, CDR2 YSYEKL. The V gene lost 1 base and the J gene lost 6 bases, with 13 bases spanning the gap. The CDR3 has 15 amino acids. CDR3 residues: CASSQVGGGSNEQFF. For the CDR3, the DNA is TGCGCCAGCAGCCAAGTGGGAGGGGGATCCAATGAGCAGTTCTTC.

The chain combines TRBV5-6 with TRBJ1-2, with D hard to call. The CDR3 loop spans 13 amino acids. Germline loops: CDR1 SGHDT, CDR2 YYEEEE. The V and J ends lost 3 bases and 4 bases respectively, with 10 bases between them. The CDR3 protein is CASSSPGIYGYTF. CDR3 DNA sequence: TGTGCCAGCAGCTCCCCAGGTATCTATGGCTACACCTTC.

The chain uses TRBV5-8 and TRBJ2-1; maybe TRBD2 (6 bases). CDR3 size: 15 residues. CDR1 and CDR2 from the germline V gene are SGHTS and YDEGEE. The V gene lost 7 bases and the J gene lost 4 bases, with 18 bases spanning the gap. The CDR3 loop is CASPPAGSRYNEQFF. The CDR3 region has the DNA TGTGCCAGCCCCCCAGCCGGGAGTCGGTACAATGAGCAGTTCTTC.

This clone turned up a few times. The chain carries TRBV9 and TRBJ1-6; TRBD1 might be the D (6 bases). The CDR3 has 17 amino acids. The ends were cut back, 0 bases at V and 8 bases at J, with 18 bases in the middle. Germline V lookup: CDR1 SGDLS, CDR2 YYNGEE. CDR3 residues: CASSVAKGGAQDSPLHF. The CDR3 region has the DNA TGTGCCAGCAGCGTAGCTAAGGGGGGGGCTCAAGATTCACCCCTCCACTTT.

The chain joins TRBV5-1 to TRBJ1-5, with 7 bases aligning to TRBD1. V shed 0 bases and J 2 bases; nucleotides not matched to a gene: 8. This CDR3 has 17 amino acids. Germline assignment: CDR1 SGHRS and CDR2 YFSETQ. CDR3 loop: CASSLDPTGIGNQPQHF. Here the CDR3 DNA reads TGCGCCAGCAGCTTGGACCCGACAGGGATTGGCAATCAGCCCCAGCATTTT.

This chain connects TRBV11-2 to TRBJ1-1; 8 bases are shared with TRBD1. V trimming: 4 bases; J trimming: 1 base; junction bases outside the gene matches: 2. This CDR3 is built from 14 residues. CDR1 and CDR2 from the germline V gene are SGHAT and FQNNGV. Here the CDR3 DNA reads TGTGCCAGCAGCTGGGACAGGCCGAACACTGAAGCTTTCTTT. It translates to CASSWDRPNTEAFF.

The chain is built from TRBV27 and TRBJ2-3; D is possibly TRBD2 (6 bases). The CDR3 has 19 amino acids. Trimming removed 4 bases at V and 2 bases at J, with 25 bases between. CDR1 MNHEY and CDR2 SMNVEV come from the germline V gene (reference sequence). The CDR3 nucleotides are TGTGCCAGCAGTTCCCACCCACCAAGACTAGAGCTCTACACAGATACGCAGTATTTT. Its translation is CASSSHPPRLELYTDTQYF.

The chain has TRBV5-1 and TRBJ1-4; 7 bases are shared with TRBD1. The CDR3 runs 16 residues. Germline loops: CDR1 SGHRS, CDR2 YFSETQ. J gave up 3 bases and V 4 bases, and 9 bases lay outside the gene matches. CDR3 nucleotides: TGCGCCAGCAGCCCTCAGCCAGGGACAGCTAATGAAAAACTGTTTTTT. It specifies CASSPQPGTANEKLFF.

Points on this clone: A read error may produce the germline difference seen at one junction end. The J gene is TRBJ2-1, the V gene TRBV30, with a tentative D call TRBD2 (5 bases). This CDR3 spans 15 amino acids. Germline V gives CDR1 GTSNPN, CDR2 SVGIG (reference sequence). CDR3 sequence: CAWSPSTTLYSEQFF. The CDR3, as DNA: TGTGCCTGGAGTCCATCGACTACCCTCTACAGTGAGCAGTTCTTC.

The gene calls are TRBV7-2 and TRBJ1-1, with D perhaps TRBD1 (6 bases). Trimming pared 5 bases from V and 3 bases from J, leaving 10 bases between. The CDR3 spans 13 residues. Germline V gene lookup returns CDR1 SGHTA and CDR2 FQGNSA. The CDR3 loop reads CASSPQGYTEAFF. CDR3 nucleotides: TGTGCCAGCAGCCCCCAGGGGTACACTGAAGCTTTCTTT.

This clone was detected once. The junction departs from the called germline gene at one end, perhaps through a read error. The chain is built from TRBV4-2 and TRBJ2-7; TRBD1 matches 9 bases. Germline CDR1 is LGHNA and CDR2 is YNFKEQ. CDR3 length equals 15 residues. In nucleotides, the CDR3 is TGTGCCAGCAGCAAAGACAGGGGGGACTCCTACGAGCAGTACTTC. Residues: CASSKDRGDSYEQYF.

The V gene is TRBV6-1, the J gene TRBJ1-5; possible D gene TRBD1, 5 bases. V lost 1 base and J lost 4, with 11 bases in between. Per the germline V gene, CDR1 is MNHNS and CDR2 is SASEGT. The CDR3 covers 15 residues. CDR3 in amino acids: CASSEGRGSNQPQHF. For the CDR3, the DNA is TGTGCCAGCAGTGAAGGCCGGGGGTCAAATCAGCCCCAGCATTTT.

The chain is built from TRBV27 and TRBJ2-7, with D tentatively TRBD1 (6 bases). The CDR3 covers 16 residues. CDR1 and CDR2 from the germline V gene are MNHEY and SMNVEV (reference sequence). V was shortened by 3 bases and J by 4 bases, with 19 bases between the two germline ends. In DNA, the CDR3 is TGTGCCAGCAGTTTTAGAGTCGCTGGGACACCTTACGAGCAGTACTTC. Translating gives CASSFRVAGTPYEQYF.

The CDR3 region is CASSTPQGAYEKLFF. CDR3 bases: TGTGCCAGTAGTACCCCCCAGGGGGCATATGAAAAACTGTTTTTT. V is TRBV19 and J is TRBJ1-4, with TRBD1 matching 8 bases. CDR1 and CDR2 from the germline V gene are LNHDA and SQIVND (reference sequence). This CDR3 spans 15 amino acids. J was trimmed by 6 bases and V by 4 bases; bases with no gene match: 7.

The chain combines TRBV19 with TRBJ1-1; D gene uncertain. Germline V lookup: CDR1 LNHDA, CDR2 SQIVND (reference sequence). CDR3 length: 12 amino acids. V was shortened by 7 bases and J by 0 bases, with 6 bases between the two germline ends. CDR3 coding DNA: TGTGCCAGTACCTCTTTGAACACTGAAGCTTTCTTT. This codes for CASTSLNTEAFF.

This clone was counted only a few times. The rearrangement links TRBV5-5 to TRBJ2-2, with 12 bases matching TRBD2. This CDR3 has 15 residues. Germline trimming cut 4 bases from V and 6 bases from J; bases unmatched to any gene: 4. Germline V lookup: CDR1 SGHKS, CDR2 YYEKEE (reference sequence). CDR3 residues: CASSKTSGGAGELFF. The CDR3 DNA reads TGTGCCAGCAGCAAGACTAGCGGGGGAGCCGGGGAGCTGTTTTTT.